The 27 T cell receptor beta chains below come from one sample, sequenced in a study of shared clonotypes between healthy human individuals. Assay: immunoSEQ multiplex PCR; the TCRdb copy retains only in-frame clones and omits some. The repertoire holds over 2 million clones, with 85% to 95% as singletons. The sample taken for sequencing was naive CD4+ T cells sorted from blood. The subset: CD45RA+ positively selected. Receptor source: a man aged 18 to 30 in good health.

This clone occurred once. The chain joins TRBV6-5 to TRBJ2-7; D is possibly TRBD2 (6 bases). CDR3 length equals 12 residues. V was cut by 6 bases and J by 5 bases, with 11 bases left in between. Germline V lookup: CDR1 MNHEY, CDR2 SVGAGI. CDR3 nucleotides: TGTGCCAGCAGGCGGGGTAACGACGAGCAGTACTTC. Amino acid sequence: CASRRGNDEQYF.

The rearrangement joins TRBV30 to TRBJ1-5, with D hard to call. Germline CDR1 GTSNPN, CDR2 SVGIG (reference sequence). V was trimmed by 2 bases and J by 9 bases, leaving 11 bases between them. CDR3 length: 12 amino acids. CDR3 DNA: TGTGCCTGGAGTTCGGGCAGCTCGCCCCAGCATTTT. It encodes CAWSSGSSPQHF.

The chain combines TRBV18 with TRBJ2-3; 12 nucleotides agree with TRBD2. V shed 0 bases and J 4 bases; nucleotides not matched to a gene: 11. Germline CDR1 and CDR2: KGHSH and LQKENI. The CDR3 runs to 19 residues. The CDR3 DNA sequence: TGTGCCAGCTCACCACCCACCGGGGCTAGCGGGAGGGCCTCAGATACGCAGTATTTT. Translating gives CASSPPTGASGRASDTQYF.

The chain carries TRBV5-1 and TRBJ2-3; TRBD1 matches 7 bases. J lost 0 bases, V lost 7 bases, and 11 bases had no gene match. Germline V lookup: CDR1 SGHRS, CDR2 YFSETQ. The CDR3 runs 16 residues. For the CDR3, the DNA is TGCGCCAGCCGACAGGGAGTTGGCGGTAGCACAGATACGCAGTATTTT. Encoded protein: CASRQGVGGSTDTQYF.

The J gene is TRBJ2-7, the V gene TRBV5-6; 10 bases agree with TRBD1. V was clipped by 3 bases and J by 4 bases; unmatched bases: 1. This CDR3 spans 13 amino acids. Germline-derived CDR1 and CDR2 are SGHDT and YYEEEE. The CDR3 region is CASSWDRGYEQYF. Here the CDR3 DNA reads TGTGCCAGCAGCTGGGACAGGGGTTACGAGCAGTACTTC.

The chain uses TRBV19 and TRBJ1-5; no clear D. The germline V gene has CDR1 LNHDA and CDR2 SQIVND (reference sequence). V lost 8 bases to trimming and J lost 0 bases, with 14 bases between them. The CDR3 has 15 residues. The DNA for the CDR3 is TGTGCCAGTCAGGAAATTGCGTATAGCAATCAGCCCCAGCATTTT. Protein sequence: CASQEIAYSNQPQHF.

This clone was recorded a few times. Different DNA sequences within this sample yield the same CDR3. The CDR3 DNA sequence: TGCGCCAGCAGCTCCGGTCCCGGGACAGGGGGGAACACTGAAGCTTTCTTT. Translating it yields CASSSGPGTGGNTEAFF. The chain uses TRBV5-1 and TRBJ1-1; 11 positions agree with TRBD1. Looked up from germline, CDR1 is SGHRS and CDR2 is YFSETQ. The CDR3 has 17 amino acids. The junction had 8 bases not matched to a gene; V was cut back by 3 bases and J by 1 base. Combining the CDR3 with reference TRBV5-1 and TRBJ1-1 gives the whole variable domain KAGVTQTPRYLIKTRGQQVTLSCSPISGHRSVSWYQQTPGQGLQFLFEYFSETQRNKGNFPGRFSGRQFSNSRSEMNVSTLELGDSALYLCASSSGPGTGGNTEAFFGQGTRLTVV.

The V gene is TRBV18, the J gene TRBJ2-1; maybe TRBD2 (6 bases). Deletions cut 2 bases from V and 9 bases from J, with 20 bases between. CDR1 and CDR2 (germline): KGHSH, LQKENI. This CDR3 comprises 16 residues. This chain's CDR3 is CASSPGSPGVTGEQFF. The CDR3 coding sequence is TGTGCCAGCTCACCAGGTTCGCCGGGAGTGACCGGTGAGCAGTTCTTC.

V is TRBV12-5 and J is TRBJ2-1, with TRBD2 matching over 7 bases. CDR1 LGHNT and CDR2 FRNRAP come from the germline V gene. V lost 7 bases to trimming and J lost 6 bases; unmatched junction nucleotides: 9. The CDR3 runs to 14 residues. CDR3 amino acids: CASALGGEVNEQFF. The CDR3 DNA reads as TGTGCTAGTGCCCTGGGGGGGGAAGTCAATGAGCAGTTCTTC. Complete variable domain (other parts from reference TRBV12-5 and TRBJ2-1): DARVTQTPRHKVTEMGQEVTMRCQPILGHNTVFWYRQTMMQGLELLAYFRNRAPLDDSGMPKDRFSAEMPDATLATLKIQPSEPRDSAVYFCASALGGEVNEQFFGPGTRLTVL.

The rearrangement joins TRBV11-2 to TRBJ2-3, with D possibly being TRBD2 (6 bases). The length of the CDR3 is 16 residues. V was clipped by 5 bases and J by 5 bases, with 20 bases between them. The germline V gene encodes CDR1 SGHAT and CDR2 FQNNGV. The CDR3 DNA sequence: TGTGCCAGCAGCCTGGGACTTCAACCAACTCAAGATACGCAGTATTTT. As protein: CASSLGLQPTQDTQYF.

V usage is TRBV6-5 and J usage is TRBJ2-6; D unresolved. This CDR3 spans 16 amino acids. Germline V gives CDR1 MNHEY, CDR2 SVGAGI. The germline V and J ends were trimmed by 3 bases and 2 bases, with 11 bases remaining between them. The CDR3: CASSYSESTGANVLTF. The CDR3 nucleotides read TGTGCCAGCAGTTATTCCGAGAGTACTGGGGCCAACGTCCTGACTTTC.

This chain's CDR3 is CASSLRGPEQYF. The CDR3 DNA follows: TGTGCCAGCAGCCTGCGGGGCCCCGAGCAGTACTTC. This chain connects TRBV7-9 to TRBJ2-7, with TRBD2 as a possible D gene (6 bases). Germline CDR1 reads SEHNR; CDR2 reads FQNEAQ (reference sequence). CDR3 size: 12 residues. V was trimmed by 5 bases and J by 6 bases, leaving 11 bases between them.

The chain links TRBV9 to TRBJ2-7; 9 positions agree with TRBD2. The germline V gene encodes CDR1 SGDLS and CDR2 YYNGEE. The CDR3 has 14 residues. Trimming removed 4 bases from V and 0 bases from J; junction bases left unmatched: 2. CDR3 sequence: CASSSGLASYEQYF. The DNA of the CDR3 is TGTGCCAGCAGCTCGGGACTAGCCTCCTACGAGCAGTACTTC.

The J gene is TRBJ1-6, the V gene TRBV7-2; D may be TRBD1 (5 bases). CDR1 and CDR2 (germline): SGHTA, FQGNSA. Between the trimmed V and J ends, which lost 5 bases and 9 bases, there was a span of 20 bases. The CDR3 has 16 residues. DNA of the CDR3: TGTGCCAGCAGCCTAACCGACAGTGGGAAGGGTTCACCCCTCCACTTT. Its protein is CASSLTDSGKGSPLHF.

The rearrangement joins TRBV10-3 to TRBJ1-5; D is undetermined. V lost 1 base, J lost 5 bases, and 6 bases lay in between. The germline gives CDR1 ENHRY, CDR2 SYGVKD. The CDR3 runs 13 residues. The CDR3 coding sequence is TGTGCCATCAGTGAGTTGAGTTATCAGCCCCAGCATTTT. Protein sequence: CAISELSYQPQHF.

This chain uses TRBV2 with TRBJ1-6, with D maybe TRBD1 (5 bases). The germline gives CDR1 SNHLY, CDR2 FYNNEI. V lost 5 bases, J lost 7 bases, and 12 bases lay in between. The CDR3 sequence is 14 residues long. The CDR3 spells CASSRTPNNSPLHF. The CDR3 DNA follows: TGTGCCAGCAGTCGGACACCTAACAATTCACCCCTCCACTTT.

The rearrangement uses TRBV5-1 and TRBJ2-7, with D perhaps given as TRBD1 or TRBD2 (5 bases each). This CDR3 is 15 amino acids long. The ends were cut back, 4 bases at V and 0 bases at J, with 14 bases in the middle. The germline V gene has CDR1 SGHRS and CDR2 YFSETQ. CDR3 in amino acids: CASSLRWDLSYEQYF. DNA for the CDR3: TGCGCCAGCAGCCTCAGGTGGGACCTCTCCTACGAGCAGTACTTC.

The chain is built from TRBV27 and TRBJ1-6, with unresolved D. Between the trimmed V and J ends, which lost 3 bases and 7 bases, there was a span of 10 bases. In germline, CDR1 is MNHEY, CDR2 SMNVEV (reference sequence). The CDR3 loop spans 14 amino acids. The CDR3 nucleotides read TGTGCCAGCAGTTTTCGGCAGTTCAATTCACCCCTCCACTTT. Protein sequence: CASSFRQFNSPLHF.

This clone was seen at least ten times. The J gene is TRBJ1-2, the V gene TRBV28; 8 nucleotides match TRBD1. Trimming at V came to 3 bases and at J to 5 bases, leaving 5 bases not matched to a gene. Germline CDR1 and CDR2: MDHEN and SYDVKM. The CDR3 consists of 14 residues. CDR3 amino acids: CASSFPGGQYGYTF. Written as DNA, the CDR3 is TGTGCCAGCAGTTTTCCAGGGGGCCAATATGGCTACACCTTC.

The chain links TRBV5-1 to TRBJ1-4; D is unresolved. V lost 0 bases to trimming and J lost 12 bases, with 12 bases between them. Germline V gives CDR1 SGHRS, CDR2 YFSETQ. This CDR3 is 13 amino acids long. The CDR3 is CASSLEVPLELFF. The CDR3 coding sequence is TGCGCCAGCAGCTTGGAGGTACCCCTTGAACTGTTTTTT.

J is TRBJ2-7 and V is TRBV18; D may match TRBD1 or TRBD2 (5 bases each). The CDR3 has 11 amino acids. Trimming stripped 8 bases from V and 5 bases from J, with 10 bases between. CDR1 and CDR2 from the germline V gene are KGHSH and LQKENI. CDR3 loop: CASRGVDEQYF. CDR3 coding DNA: TGTGCCAGCAGGGGAGTCGACGAGCAGTACTTC.

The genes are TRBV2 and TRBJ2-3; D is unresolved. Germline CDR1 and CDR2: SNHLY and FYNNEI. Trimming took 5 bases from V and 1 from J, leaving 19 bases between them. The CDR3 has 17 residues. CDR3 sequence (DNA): TGTGCCAGCAGTCCCCATATCGACTTCTGGGGCACAGATACGCAGTATTTT. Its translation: CASSPHIDFWGTDTQYF.

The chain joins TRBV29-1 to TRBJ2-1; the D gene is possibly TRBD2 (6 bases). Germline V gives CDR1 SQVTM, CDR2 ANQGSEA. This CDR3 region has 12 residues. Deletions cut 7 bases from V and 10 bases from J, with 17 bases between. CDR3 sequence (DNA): TGCAGCGCCGGGGGTCAGGGCCAGGAGCAGTTCTTC. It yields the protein CSAGGQGQEQFF.

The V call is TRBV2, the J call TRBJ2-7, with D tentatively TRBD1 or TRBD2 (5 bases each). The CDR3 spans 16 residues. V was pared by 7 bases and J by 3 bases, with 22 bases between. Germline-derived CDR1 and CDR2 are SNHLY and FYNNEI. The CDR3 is CASKAAPGRTVYEQYF. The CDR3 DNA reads TGTGCCAGCAAAGCGGCCCCGGGACGGACCGTCTACGAGCAGTACTTC.

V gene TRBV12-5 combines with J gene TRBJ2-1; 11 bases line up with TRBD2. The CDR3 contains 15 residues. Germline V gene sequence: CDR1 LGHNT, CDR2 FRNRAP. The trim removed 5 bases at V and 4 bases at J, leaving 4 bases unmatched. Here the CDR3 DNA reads TGTGCTAGTGGTGCCACTAGCGGGAGTTACAATGAGCAGTTCTTC. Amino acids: CASGATSGSYNEQFF. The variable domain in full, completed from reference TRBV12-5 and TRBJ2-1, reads DARVTQTPRHKVTEMGQEVTMRCQPILGHNTVFWYRQTMMQGLELLAYFRNRAPLDDSGMPKDRFSAEMPDATLATLKIQPSEPRDSAVYFCASGATSGSYNEQFFGPGTRLTVL.

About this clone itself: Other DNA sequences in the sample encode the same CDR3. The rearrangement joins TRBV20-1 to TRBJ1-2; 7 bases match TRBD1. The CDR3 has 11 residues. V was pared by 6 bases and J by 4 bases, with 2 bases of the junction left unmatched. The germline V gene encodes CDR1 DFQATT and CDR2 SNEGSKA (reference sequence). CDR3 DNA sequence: TGCAGTGCGAGACAGGGCTATGGCTACACCTTC. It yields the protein CSARQGYGYTF.

For the CDR3, the DNA is TGTGCCAGCACCCAAGGACAGGGGGTAGCCGGGGAGCTGTTTTTT. Protein sequence: CASTQGQGVAGELFF. The chain links TRBV6-1 to TRBJ2-2; TRBD1 matches 10 bases. The CDR3 is 15 amino acids. Unmatched junction bases numbered 8, after V lost 7 bases and J lost 6 bases. CDR1 is MNHNS and CDR2 is SASEGT in the germline V gene.